Listed below are T cell receptor beta chains from one sample, sequenced in a study of CD8 T cells in Susac syndrome. TCRdb reprocessed the immunoSEQ multiplex PCR reads with MiXCR, giving one entry per CDR3 protein. The sample has hundreds of thousands of distinct CDR3 sequences, just under 95% seen once. Material: CD4+ T cells from PBMCs. The receptors were gathered from a human donor with multiple sclerosis. CDR3s include the opening cysteine and the closing phenylalanine or tryptophan. A D gene is named only where the DNA matches it firmly. Only part of the rows carry a size: once, few, many, or a class if the clone is expanded.

abundance	v_gene	j_gene	d_gene	CDR3nt	CDR3aa
-	TRBV7-9	TRBJ1-5	-	TGTGCCAGCAGCTTAGGGGGGATCACGGGCAATCAGCCCCAGCATTTT	CASSLGGITGNQPQHF
-	TRBV19	TRBJ1-5	-	TGTGCCAGTAGTATTGATCGCAGCGAGGTGGTTCGACAGCATTTT	CASSIDRSEVVRQHF
-	TRBV9	TRBJ2-3	-	TGTGCCAGCAGCGTAGGGAGGACAGATACGCAGTATTTT	CASSVGRTDTQYF
-	TRBV4-2	TRBJ2-5	-	TGTGCCAGCAGCCAACCCGACAGGTTGGGAGAGACCCAGTACTTC	CASSQPDRLGETQYF
-	TRBV11-2	TRBJ2-1	-	TGTGCCAGCAGCTTTAGCCTCTCCGGTGAGCAGTTCTTC	CASSFSLSGEQFF
-	TRBV30	TRBJ2-5	-	TGTGCCTGGAGTCCCCGCCAAGACGGGACCCAGTACTTC	CAWSPRQDGTQYF
-	TRBV29-1	TRBJ2-2	-	TGCAGCGTCACCACCGGGACGGCGAACACCGGGGAGCTGTTTTTT	CSVTTGTANTGELFF
-	TRBV28	TRBJ2-6	-	TGTGCCAGCACTTTACAGGGTGCTGGGGCCAACGTCCTGACTTTC	CASTLQGAGANVLTF
-	TRBV29-1	TRBJ2-1	-	TGCAGCGCAGAAGACAGGATCACCTACAATGAGCAGTTCTTC	CSAEDRITYNEQFF
-	TRBV20-1	TRBJ1-6	TRBD1	TGCAGTGCTAGTTTCTCCGGGACAGGGGCCTCACCCCTCCACTTT	CSASFSGTGASPLHF
-	TRBV29-1	TRBJ2-1	-	TGCAGCGTTTGCCCCAGGAGCTCCTACAATGAGCAGTTCTTC	CSVCPRSSYNEQFF
-	TRBV7-9	TRBJ2-7	-	TGTGCCAGCAGCTTGGATCCCATATTTGACTTC	CASSLDPIFDF
-	TRBV29-1	TRBJ1-1	-	TGCAGCGTTGGCGACAGGTACGGCACTGAAGCTTTCTTT	CSVGDRYGTEAFF
few	TRBV12-3/TRBV12-4	TRBJ1-2	-	TGTGCCAGCAGTTTAGGGGGCGCGGGCTATGGCTACACCTTC	CASSLGGAGYGYTF
-	TRBV3-1	TRBJ2-4	-	TGTGCCAGCAGCCAAGGTGGGGGTACGGCCAAAAACATTCAGTACTTC	CASSQGGGTAKNIQYF
-	TRBV5-4	TRBJ2-5	TRBD1	TGTGCCAGCAGCTTGGGAGGACAGGGGGCAGGTCAAGAGACCCAGTACTTC	CASSLGGQGAGQETQYF
-	TRBV20-1	TRBJ2-1	TRBD2	TGCAGTGCTAGCCGGGCTAGCGGGGGTCAGGATGAGCAGTTCTTC	CSASRASGGQDEQFF
-	TRBV9	TRBJ2-3	-	TGTGCCAGCAGCGCGCCGGGCTTGGGGGATACGCAGTATTTT	CASSAPGLGDTQYF
once	TRBV7-2	TRBJ2-3	-	TGTGCCAGCAGGATTAGCACAGATACGCAGTATTTT	CASRISTDTQYF
-	TRBV29-1	TRBJ1-1	-	TGCAGCGCTGGACTCACGAACACTGAAGCTTTCTTT	CSAGLTNTEAFF
-	TRBV29-1	TRBJ1-1	-	TGCAGCGTTGAGTCCCAAGGGAACACTGAAGCTTTCTTT	CSVESQGNTEAFF
once	TRBV12-3/TRBV12-4	TRBJ2-3	-	TGTGCCAGCACCCTGACAACAGATACGCAGTATTTT	CASTLTTDTQYF
-	TRBV7-2	TRBJ1-2	-	TGTGCCAGCAGCCCTTTCGAAATCTATGGCTACACCTTC	CASSPFEIYGYTF
-	TRBV5-6	TRBJ1-4	-	TGTGCCAGCAGTTCATCTGGTGAAAAACTGTTTTTT	CASSSSGEKLFF
once	TRBV3-1	TRBJ2-7	TRBD2	TGTGCCAGCAGCCAAGATCCCGGGGGGGACTACGAGCAGTACTTC	CASSQDPGGDYEQYF
-	TRBV29-1	TRBJ1-2	-	TGCAGCGTTACGGACTTCCTCGGTCGGGATGGCTACACCTTC	CSVTDFLGRDGYTF
-	TRBV9	TRBJ2-7	-	TGTGCCAGCAGCGTAGGGGGCGACGAGCAGTACTTC	CASSVGGDEQYF
-	TRBV29-1	TRBJ1-2	-	TGCAGCGCAACCAGGGAGGTTACTAACTATGGCTACACCTTC	CSATREVTNYGYTF
-	TRBV15	TRBJ2-4	TRBD2	TGTGCCACCAGAGCGGGCGGGGGGTCCCCGGGAAACATTCAGTACTTC	CATRAGGGSPGNIQYF
once	TRBV3-1	TRBJ1-1	TRBD1	TGTGCCAGCAGCCAACTACAGGGGGACACTGAAGCTTTCTTT	CASSQLQGDTEAFF
-	TRBV20-1	TRBJ2-5	TRBD2	TGCAGTGCTAGAGACCGATTCCCACTAGCGGGGAGAGAGACCCAGTACTTC	CSARDRFPLAGRETQYF
-	TRBV3-1	TRBJ1-1	-	TGTGCCAGCAGCCGCTCGGGGGCCCGGGCTGAAGCTTTCTTT	CASSRSGARAEAFF
-	TRBV3-1	TRBJ1-5	-	TGTGCCAGCAGCCAAGGCTTGGGTGGCAATCAGCCCCAGCATTTT	CASSQGLGGNQPQHF
-	TRBV15	TRBJ1-6	-	TGTGCCACCAGTGGGAAGGGGTACTCACCCCTCCACTTT	CATSGKGYSPLHF
-	TRBV30	TRBJ1-1	-	TGTGCCTGGAGTGTACGAGGGGCTGAAGCTTTCTTT	CAWSVRGAEAFF
-	TRBV20-1	TRBJ1-5	-	TGCAGTGCTAGCGCCGCGGGGGATCGATTTCAGCCCCAGCATTTT	CSASAAGDRFQPQHF
-	TRBV7-8	TRBJ1-6	TRBD1	TGTGCCAGCAGCTTGGGACAGGGGTTTTGGAATTCACCCCTCCACTTT	CASSLGQGFWNSPLHF
-	TRBV6-2/TRBV6-3	TRBJ2-2	-	TGTGCCAGCAGTTTTTCTAGCACCGGGGAGCTGTTTTTT	CASSFSSTGELFF
-	TRBV7-8	TRBJ2-5	TRBD2	TGTGCCAGCAGCCCTACTAGCGGGGGGGGCCTTGAGACCCAGTACTTC	CASSPTSGGGLETQYF
-	TRBV9	TRBJ1-6	TRBD1	TGTGCCAGCAGCAAAGACAGGGTCACCTATAATTCACCCCTCCACTTT	CASSKDRVTYNSPLHF
once	TRBV4-1	TRBJ2-1	TRBD2	TGCGCCAGCAGCCATCTGGGGACTAGCGGGGGGAATGAGCAGTTCTTC	CASSHLGTSGGNEQFF
few	TRBV7-9	TRBJ2-4	TRBD2	TGTGCCAGCAGCCCGAGCGGGGGGGCCAAAAACATTCAGTACTTC	CASSPSGGAKNIQYF
-	TRBV11-1	TRBJ1-5	-	TGTGCCAGCAGCTTTGACTATAATCAGCCCCAGCATTTT	CASSFDYNQPQHF
-	TRBV9	TRBJ2-3	-	TGTGCCAGCAGCGTAGTAGCAGGAGCGGATACGCAGTATTTT	CASSVVAGADTQYF
-	TRBV7-2	TRBJ1-3	-	TGTGCCAGCAGCTCCCTGGGTGGAAACACCATATATTTT	CASSSLGGNTIYF
-	TRBV9	TRBJ1-1	-	TGTGCCAGCAGCGTAGGACGGGACAACACTGAAGCTTTCTTT	CASSVGRDNTEAFF
once	TRBV29-1	TRBJ1-1	TRBD1	TGCAGCGGGTACAGGGGAACTGAAGCTTTCTTT	CSGYRGTEAFF
-	TRBV5-1	TRBJ2-1	-	TGCGCCAGCAGCACCCCGACTCATCATGAGCAGTTCTTC	CASSTPTHHEQFF
-	TRBV11-2	TRBJ2-3	-	TGTGCCAGCAGCTTAGGTCGGAGCACAGATACGCAGTATTTT	CASSLGRSTDTQYF
-	TRBV30	TRBJ2-3	TRBD2	TGTGCCCGGTCTAGCGGGGGCCCCTGGGATACGCAGTATTTT	CARSSGGPWDTQYF
-	TRBV12-3/TRBV12-4	TRBJ2-1	-	TGTGCCAGCAGTTTAGTTACAGGCTCCTACAATGAGCAGTTCTTC	CASSLVTGSYNEQFF
-	TRBV12-3/TRBV12-4	TRBJ2-3	TRBD1	TGTGCCAGCAGAGTTGGGACAGGTTTGGACACAGATACGCAGTATTTT	CASRVGTGLDTDTQYF
-	TRBV10-2	TRBJ2-1	-	TGCGCCAGCAGTGAACAGAACAATGAGCAGTTCTTC	CASSEQNNEQFF